This TCR beta chain was profiled in a study of T cells in Graves' hyperthyroidism and ophthalmopathy. Not enrolled were patients with uncontrolled infection, other autoimmune disease, pregnancy or lactation. PBMCs came from more than 9 ml fresh peripheral blood. From RNA transcripts, TCR beta CDR3 regions were amplified. The HTBI primer set drove a first-round RT-PCR of the TCR CDR3. TCRdb called the multiplex PCR reads again in MiXCR, with one record for every CDR3 protein. The sample carries over 350,000 distinct CDR3 sequences, around 15% recorded once. Whole-study findings and limits: Blood also contained most expanded thyroid clonotypes above 0.001.

V was trimmed by 5 bases and J by 1 base, leaving 9 bases between them. The germline V gene has CDR1 KGHSH and CDR2 LQKENI. The CDR3 covers 13 residues. This clonotype was counted many times. Its specificity is not known. The chain links TRBV18 to TRBJ2-7, with D tentatively TRBD2 (5 bases). The material sequenced was blood. The sequence derives from a man aged 18 to 29 with Graves' ophthalmopathy. The CDR3 DNA reads as TGTGCCAGCTCAACGGACTGGTCCTACGAGCAGTACTTC. This gives the protein CASSTDWSYEQYF. The full variable domain, in which reference TRBV18 and TRBJ2-7 provide the parts outside the CDR3, is NAGVMQNPRHLVRRRGQEARLRCSPMKGHSHVYWYRQLPEEGLKFMVYLQKENIIDESGMPKERFSAEFPKEGPSILRIQQVVRGDSAAYFCASSTDWSYEQYFGPGTRLTVT.